The rows below give T cell receptor beta chains drawn from one sample of a study of cytomegalovirus exposure and HLA in healthy donors. Assay: immunoSEQ multiplex PCR; the TCRdb copy retains only in-frame clones and omits some. This repertoire shows over 130,000 clones, 61% found once; its top ten account for roughly 1.8%. What was sequenced was PBMCs. The source of these receptors is a male donor in good health and CMV-seronegative. Each CDR3 is given with its conserved first and last residue. The D gene is left open where the match is weak. Clone size is not always given. Where it is, it says once, few, many or a class for expanded clones.

CDR3 DNA: TGCGCCAGCAACTTGGACAGGAACACTGAAGCTTTCTTT; CDR3 protein: CASNLDRNTEAFF; V gene: TRBV5-1; J gene: TRBJ1-1; clone size: -; D gene: -
CDR3 DNA: TGTGCCAGCTCACGGGCTGGCGGGGGCTCCTACAATGAGCAGTTCTTC; CDR3 protein: CASSRAGGGSYNEQFF; V gene: TRBV18; J gene: TRBJ2-1; clone size: -; D gene: TRBD2
CDR3 DNA: TGCGCCAGCAGGTTGGGGGGGACAGGGAGACACGAGCAGTACTTC; CDR3 protein: CASRLGGTGRHEQYF; V gene: TRBV5-1; J gene: TRBJ2-7; clone size: -; D gene: TRBD1
CDR3 DNA: TGTGCCAGCAGCTTGGTTGGGGGGTACAATGAGCAGTTCTTC; CDR3 protein: CASSLVGGYNEQFF; V gene: TRBV5-5; J gene: TRBJ2-1; clone size: -; D gene: -
CDR3 DNA: TGTGCCAGCAGTTATAGGAGCTCACCCCTCCACTTT; CDR3 protein: CASSYRSSPLHF; V gene: TRBV6-5; J gene: TRBJ1-6; clone size: -; D gene: -
CDR3 DNA: TGTGCCAGCATTATATCGACAGGGCGGACTGAAGCTTTCTTT; CDR3 protein: CASIISTGRTEAFF; V gene: TRBV6-5; J gene: TRBJ1-1; clone size: few; D gene: TRBD1
CDR3 DNA: TGTGCCAGCAGCTTGTCACAATCATTCTACGAGCAGTACTTC; CDR3 protein: CASSLSQSFYEQYF; V gene: TRBV11-2; J gene: TRBJ2-7; clone size: -; D gene: -
CDR3 DNA: TGTGCCAGCAGCTTACCGGGACAGGGTTCGAATGAAAAACTGTTTTTT; CDR3 protein: CASSLPGQGSNEKLFF; V gene: TRBV28; J gene: TRBJ1-4; clone size: few; D gene: TRBD1
CDR3 DNA: TGTGCCAGCCCAGGGGGCCTTAGGTACAATGAGCAGTTCTTC; CDR3 protein: CASPGGLRYNEQFF; V gene: TRBV19; J gene: TRBJ2-1; clone size: few; D gene: TRBD1
CDR3 DNA: TGTGCCAGCAGCCGCACGGGTTACGAGCAGTACTTC; CDR3 protein: CASSRTGYEQYF; V gene: TRBV14; J gene: TRBJ2-7; clone size: -; D gene: -
CDR3 DNA: TGTGCCAGCCGTTTATCGGTGGGACTAGCAGTTCGCGATGAGCAGTTCTTC; CDR3 protein: CASRLSVGLAVRDEQFF; V gene: TRBV27; J gene: TRBJ2-1; clone size: few; D gene: TRBD2
CDR3 DNA: TGTGCCAGCAGCTTAGGGTCCGGGTTAGGCACTGAAGCTTTCTTT; CDR3 protein: CASSLGSGLGTEAFF; V gene: TRBV13; J gene: TRBJ1-1; clone size: -; D gene: -
CDR3 DNA: TGTTCCAGCAGCTCCCCTCAGGGGGGGAACACTGAAGCTTTCTTT; CDR3 protein: CSSSSPQGGNTEAFF; V gene: TRBV7-9; J gene: TRBJ1-1; clone size: -; D gene: TRBD1
CDR3 DNA: TGTGCCAGCAGTTTATTGGGGACAGGGTCAATGGGCTACACCTTC; CDR3 protein: CASSLLGTGSMGYTF; V gene: TRBV28; J gene: TRBJ1-2; clone size: -; D gene: TRBD1
CDR3 DNA: TGTGCCAGCAGCCCAAACAGGGGCCACTCAGATACGCAGTATTTT; CDR3 protein: CASSPNRGHSDTQYF; V gene: TRBV14; J gene: TRBJ2-3; clone size: -; D gene: TRBD1